This TCR beta chain was observed in a study of T cell responses to AZD1222 COVID-19 vaccine. Findings and limits, study-wide: Females made up more of the donors, who were largely white British, and clonal diversity may have come out too low.

Worth noting for this clone: The antigen is undetermined.

The protocol was immunoSEQ multiplex PCR, while the TCRdb copy is restricted to in-frame clones and leaves out a portion. The data hold tens of thousands of clones, with 70% to 90% observed a single time. The V gene's germline CDR1 is MNHEY and CDR2 SMNVEV (reference sequence). The CDR3 has 13 residues. V was trimmed by 6 bases and J by 3 bases, leaving 12 bases between them. The V call is TRBV27, the J call TRBJ2-7, with D perhaps matching TRBD2 (6 bases). The sequencing here drew on peripheral blood, taken 28 days after the second AZD1222 dose. This TCR was recovered from an adult who received the AZD1222 COVID-19 vaccine. The CDR3 is CASRQEGFYEQYF. The CDR3 coding sequence is TGTGCCAGCAGACAGGAGGGCTTCTACGAGCAGTACTTC.